This T cell receptor (beta chain) was sequenced in a study of breast tumors, draining lymph nodes, adjacent tissues. General study findings and limits: Findings are consistent with lymph node origin and intratumoral expansion of most tumor T cells. Compared with lymph nodes, tumors were less diverse; compared with nontumor tissue, more. Tumor T cell lymph node origin was a supported hypothesis, not proven.

Via MiXCR, TCRdb re-called the multiplex PCR reads, giving one row per CDR3 protein. The profile shows tens of thousands of distinct CDR3 sequences, under 25% of them singletons. This clonotype was picked up many times. What it binds is not known. CDR1 is SNHLY and CDR2 is FYNNEI in the germline V gene. Trimming pared 5 bases from V and 0 bases from J, leaving 14 bases between. The CDR3 has 16 residues. The sample consisted of breast tumor tissue. The chain links TRBV2 to TRBJ1-3; D unresolved. This clonotype was sampled from a female donor with breast cancer. Some clones in this sample may be carry-over from other donors' samples. CDR3 protein: CASSSEGTSSGNTIYF. The CDR3 coding sequence is TGTGCCAGCAGTAGCGAGGGAACGAGCTCTGGAAACACCATATATTTT.